A single T cell receptor (beta chain) is shown here with its context. The antigen is undetermined. Some clones are missing from TCRdb's copy, which holds only in-frame ones; the method was immunoSEQ multiplex PCR. The data contain roughly 100,000 clones, about 88% of them singletons. This specimen comes from a study of T cell responses to AZD1222 COVID-19 vaccine. About the research overall: Analysis merged second doses at about 4 or about 12 weeks.

Points from the study as a whole: The peak T cell response came first, and repertoires were sampled only after it. Dominant at 160-218 and 743-854, vaccine-associated CD4 TCRs also spanned spike.

The CDR3 is 16 amino acids. The V segment lost 4 bases and the J segment 4 bases; nucleotides outside the gene matches: 9. The germline V gene encodes CDR1 KGHSH and CDR2 LQKENI. Sequenced here: peripheral blood, sampled on day 0 of AZD1222 vaccination. The source is an adult in good health. The chain has TRBV18 and TRBJ2-2, with TRBD1 identical over 7 bases. CDR3 nucleotides: TGTGCCAGCTCACGAAATGACAGGGCGTCCACCGGGGAGCTGTTTTTT. This translates into CASSRNDRASTGELFF.